One T cell receptor (beta chain) is described in this entry. Its antigen is as yet unknown. The CDR3 covers 17 residues. The V end was cut by 0 bases, the J end by 1 base, with 15 bases between. CDR1 is MNHEY, CDR2 SVGEGT, per germline. Primed by a sample-barcoded 5' primer and a J-beta primer mix, a second PCR proceeded for 7 to 11 cycles. TCRdb processed the 5' RACE reads anew with MiXCR; each CDR3 protein has one entry. Of more than 800,000 distinct CDR3 sequences in the sample, less than 35% were seen once. This sample was included in a study of blood T cells in healthy people across ages. Study findings and constraints: Unknown donor CMV status possibly confounded expanded clonotype changes. With unsorted PBMCs, a conclusive comparison of naive versus antigen-experienced cells was not possible.

The sample was blood. The V and J genes are TRBV6-2 or TRBV6-3 and TRBJ1-1; unclear D gene. This clonotype was obtained from an elderly woman in good health. The CDR3 reads CASSYSTLRSTNTEAFF. In nucleotides, the CDR3 is TGTGCCAGCAGTTACTCGACCCTCAGGAGCACGAACACTGAAGCTTTCTTT.